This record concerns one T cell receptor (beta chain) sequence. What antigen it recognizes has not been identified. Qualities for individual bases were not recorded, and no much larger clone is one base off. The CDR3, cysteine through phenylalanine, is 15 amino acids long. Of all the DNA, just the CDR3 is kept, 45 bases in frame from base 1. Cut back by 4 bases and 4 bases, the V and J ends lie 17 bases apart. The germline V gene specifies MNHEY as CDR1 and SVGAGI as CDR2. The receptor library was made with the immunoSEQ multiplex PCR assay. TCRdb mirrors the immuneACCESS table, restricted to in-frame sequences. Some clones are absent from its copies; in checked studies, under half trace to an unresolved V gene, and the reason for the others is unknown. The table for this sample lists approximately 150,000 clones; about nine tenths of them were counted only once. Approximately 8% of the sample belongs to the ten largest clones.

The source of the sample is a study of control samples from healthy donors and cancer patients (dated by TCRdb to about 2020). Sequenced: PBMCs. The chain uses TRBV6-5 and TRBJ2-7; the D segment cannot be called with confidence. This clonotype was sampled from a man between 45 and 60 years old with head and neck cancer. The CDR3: CASSSLLVDEYEQYF. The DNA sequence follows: TGTGCCAGCAGTTCCCTTCTAGTCGACGAGTACGAGCAGTACTTC.